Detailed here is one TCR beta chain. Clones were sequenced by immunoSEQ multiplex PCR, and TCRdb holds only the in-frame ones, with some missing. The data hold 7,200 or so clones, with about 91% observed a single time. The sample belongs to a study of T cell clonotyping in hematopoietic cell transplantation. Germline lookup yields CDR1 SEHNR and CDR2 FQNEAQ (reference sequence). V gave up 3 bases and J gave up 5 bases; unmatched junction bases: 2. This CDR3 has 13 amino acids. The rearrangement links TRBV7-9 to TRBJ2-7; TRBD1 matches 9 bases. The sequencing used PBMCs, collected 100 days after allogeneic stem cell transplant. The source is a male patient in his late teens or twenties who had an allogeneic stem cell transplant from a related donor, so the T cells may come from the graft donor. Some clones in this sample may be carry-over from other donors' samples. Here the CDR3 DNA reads TGTGCCAGCAGCTTTGGACAGGGGAACGAGCAGTACGTC. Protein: CASSFGQGNEQYV.